Below are 22 T cell receptor beta chains sequenced from a single sample in a study of a mutant IDH1 vaccine in newly diagnosed glioma. Here immunoSEQ multiplex PCR was the method, and the copy in TCRdb shows in-frame clones only, minus some. The sample has tens of thousands of clones; 81% are singletons. Which antigens these TCRs recognize remains unknown. Noted time point: week 35, safety follow-up. Mutant IDH1 20-mer peptide, at 300 ug, made up each vaccine dose, with topical imiquimod. The material was PBMCs, obtained from a glioma patient whose treatment included an IDH1 peptide vaccine. These receptors came from a young man with glioma.

The chain recombines TRBV4-1 with TRBJ2-1; 11 bases match TRBD2. Germline CDR1 reads MGHRA; CDR2 reads YSYEKL. V shed 8 bases, J shed 4 bases, and the junction held 4 bases outside the gene matches. The CDR3 covers 14 residues. CDR3 protein: CASHGTSGYNEQFF. CDR3 nucleotide sequence: TGCGCCAGCCACGGGACTAGCGGTTACAATGAGCAGTTCTTC.

V usage is TRBV29-1 and J usage is TRBJ1-2, with 10 bases lining up with TRBD1. Trimming removed 6 bases from V and 4 bases from J; junction bases left unmatched: 5. The CDR3 consists of 13 residues. CDR1 and CDR2 (germline): SQVTM, ANQGSEA. The DNA of the CDR3 is TGCAGCGTCAGACAGGGGGCATTCTATGGCTACACCTTC. This codes for CSVRQGAFYGYTF.

The chain links TRBV5-1 to TRBJ2-1; 8 bases fit TRBD1. The V gene's germline CDR1 is SGHRS and CDR2 YFSETQ. This CDR3 comprises 14 residues. After removal of 3 bases from V and 5 bases from J, the junction contained 4 bases not matched to a gene. The CDR3 DNA sequence: TGCGCCAGCAGCTACAGGACAGGGAACAATGAGCAGTTCTTC. As protein: CASSYRTGNNEQFF.

The J gene is TRBJ1-4, the V gene TRBV6-1, with unresolved D. CDR1 is MNHNS and CDR2 is SASEGT in the germline V gene. Deletions cut 1 base from V and 5 bases from J, with 11 bases between. This CDR3 has 15 residues. This chain's CDR3 is CASSEVPGTNEKLFF. The CDR3 DNA is TGTGCCAGCAGTGAAGTACCGGGAACAAATGAAAAACTGTTTTTT.

Only a few counts were recorded for this clone. The CDR3 DNA sequence: TGTGCCAGTAGCCCCCTCGAGAACCCCAAGGGCTACACCTTC. It encodes CASSPLENPKGYTF. The chain joins TRBV19 to TRBJ1-2, with no clear D. Germline-derived CDR1 and CDR2 are LNHDA and SQIVND (reference sequence). The V and J ends lost 6 bases and 8 bases respectively, with 19 bases between them. The CDR3 has 14 amino acids.

The genes are TRBV19 and TRBJ1-3; TRBD1 aligns across 8 bases. The V gene end was trimmed by 7 bases and the J gene end by 0 bases; junction bases not matched to a gene: 5. From germline, CDR1 is LNHDA and CDR2 SQIVND (reference sequence). The CDR3 is 15 residues long. CDR3 sequence: CASIRTGSSGNTIYF. CDR3 nucleotides: TGTGCCAGTATCCGGACAGGGAGCTCTGGAAACACCATATATTTT.

This clone was detected only once. The chain is built from TRBV10-1 and TRBJ1-5, with 10 bases matching TRBD1. The ends lost 2 bases at V and 1 base at J; junction bases unmatched: 11. Germline CDR1 WNHNN, CDR2 SYGVQD (reference sequence). There are 19 residues in the CDR3. CDR3: CASSEVRDRGRLSNQPQHF. The CDR3, as DNA: TGCGCCAGCAGTGAGGTCCGGGACAGGGGTAGGCTAAGCAATCAGCCCCAGCATTTT.

The CDR3 loop reads CASGLRGTSGSIYEQYF. The CDR3 nucleotides are TGTGCTAGTGGCCTGCGGGGGACTAGCGGGAGTATATACGAGCAGTACTTC. The chain uses TRBV12-5 and TRBJ2-7, with 14 bases aligning to TRBD2. V shed 6 bases and J 4 bases; nucleotides not matched to a gene: 11. This CDR3 is 17 amino acids long. CDR1 and CDR2 (germline): LGHNT, FRNRAP.

The V call is TRBV6-5, the J call TRBJ2-7; D remains unclear. V was clipped by 0 bases and J by 7 bases, with 10 bases between them. The germline V gene encodes CDR1 MNHEY and CDR2 SVGAGI. The CDR3 covers 13 residues. CDR3 amino acids: CASSYSRSVEQYF. The CDR3 DNA reads TGTGCCAGCAGTTACTCGAGATCGGTGGAGCAGTACTTC.

The V and J genes are TRBV7-9 and TRBJ1-1; a weak D match, TRBD1 (5 bases). V gave up 4 bases and J gave up 4 bases, with 13 bases separating them. This CDR3 has 14 amino acids. Germline CDR1 SEHNR, CDR2 FQNEAQ (reference sequence). CDR3 bases: TGTGCCAGCAGCTCGGCCAGGGAGGGCACTGAAGCTTTCTTT. Its translation is CASSSAREGTEAFF.

The rearrangement links TRBV5-1 to TRBJ1-1; the D gene is possibly TRBD1 (5 bases). This CDR3 region has 14 residues. With 4 bases removed from V and 5 bases from J, the gap between germline ends came to 15 bases. From germline, CDR1 is SGHRS and CDR2 YFSETQ. The CDR3 coding sequence is TGCGCCAGCAGCCTCCGGGGCCAGGGAACTGAAGCTTTCTTT. It specifies CASSLRGQGTEAFF.

The rearrangement uses TRBV10-3 and TRBJ2-3; tentatively, D is TRBD1 (6 bases). The CDR3 loop spans 16 amino acids. V was pared by 2 bases and J by 1 base, with 13 bases between. Per germline, CDR1 ENHRY and CDR2 SYGVKD. CDR3 in DNA: TGTGCCATCAGTGAGGTGGGAGAGGGGGGCACAGATACGCAGTATTTT. The encoded protein is CAISEVGEGGTDTQYF.

There are a few counts of this clone. The J gene is TRBJ1-1, the V gene TRBV19, with D hard to call. Germline V gene data show CDR1 as LNHDA and CDR2 as SQIVND (reference sequence). V shed 3 bases and J shed 0 bases, with 17 bases lying between them. The CDR3 sequence is 17 residues long. CDR3: CASSIVLTGVMNTEAFF. The CDR3 coding sequence is TGTGCCAGTAGTATCGTCTTGACCGGAGTCATGAACACTGAAGCTTTCTTT.

V gene TRBV11-2 combines with J gene TRBJ1-1; D uncertain. V was trimmed by 4 bases and J by 1 base, leaving 4 bases between them. The germline V gene encodes CDR1 SGHAT and CDR2 FQNNGV. CDR3 length: 12 residues. The CDR3 here is CASSSSNTEAFF. The DNA for the CDR3 is TGTGCCAGCAGCTCGTCGAACACTGAAGCTTTCTTT.

The sample holds one count of this clone. The V gene is TRBV7-8, the J gene TRBJ1-1, with D perhaps matching TRBD1 (5 bases). The CDR3 runs 12 residues. Germline V gene sequence: CDR1 SGHVS, CDR2 FQNEAQ. Deletions cut 1 base from V and 11 bases from J, with 11 bases between. For the CDR3, the DNA is TGTGCCAGCAGCTTAGGCGGGACTCTGGCTTTCTTT. It codes for CASSLGGTLAFF.

The gene calls are TRBV5-4 and TRBJ2-7; tentatively, D is TRBD2 (6 bases). The CDR3 length is 14 residues. With 0 bases removed from V and 4 bases from J, the gap between germline ends came to 11 bases. CDR1 SGHNT and CDR2 YYREEE come from the germline V gene (reference sequence). The CDR3 spells CASSLGTIAYEQYF. The CDR3, as DNA: TGTGCCAGCAGCTTGGGGACTATAGCGTACGAGCAGTACTTC.

The chain links TRBV27 to TRBJ2-7; possibly TRBD1 for D (5 bases). In germline, CDR1 is MNHEY, CDR2 SMNVEV (reference sequence). This CDR3 has 13 residues. Trimming removed 8 bases from V and 1 base from J, with 12 bases in between. The CDR3 sequence: CASATDNSYEQYF. The CDR3 nucleotides are TGTGCCAGCGCGACAGATAATTCCTACGAGCAGTACTTC.

V and J are TRBV7-9 and TRBJ2-7; unclear D gene. The germline V gene encodes CDR1 SEHNR and CDR2 FQNEAQ (reference sequence). Trimming cost V 2 bases and J 5 bases, with 13 bases left between them. The CDR3 has 14 residues. DNA of the CDR3: TGTGCCAGCAGCTTACAGGACCCTCGGGACGAGCAGTACTTC. It encodes CASSLQDPRDEQYF.

The chain couples TRBV11-2 to TRBJ2-7; tentative D call: TRBD1 (5 bases). The CDR3 has 15 amino acids. CDR1 and CDR2 from the germline V gene are SGHAT and FQNNGV. Deletions cut 5 bases from V and 4 bases from J, with 18 bases between. In DNA form, the CDR3 reads TGTGCCAGCAGCGAAGGGGCAGGAACATCTTACGAGCAGTACTTC. It is translated as CASSEGAGTSYEQYF.

This clone is a singleton in its sample. The rearrangement links TRBV5-4 to TRBJ2-3; D unclear. The germline V gene encodes CDR1 SGHNT and CDR2 YYREEE (reference sequence). This CDR3 is built from 15 residues. V was clipped by 3 bases and J by 3 bases, with 14 bases between them. The CDR3 region has the DNA TGTGCCAGCAGCTCCCAAGGAGTTTTAACAGATACGCAGTATTTT. Encoded protein: CASSSQGVLTDTQYF.

This clone was recorded only once. V usage is TRBV6-6 and J usage is TRBJ2-5; D might be TRBD2 (6 bases). The CDR3 extends over 14 amino acids. Per the germline V gene, CDR1 is MNHNY and CDR2 is SVGAGI (reference sequence). V was trimmed by 6 bases and J by 3 bases, leaving 14 bases between them. CDR3 sequence: CASRDSSDKETQYF. The DNA for the CDR3 is TGTGCCAGCAGGGATTCTAGCGATAAAGAGACCCAGTACTTC.

The chain is built from TRBV29-1 and TRBJ1-1, with D possibly being TRBD1 (5 bases). Trimming cost V 4 bases and J 5 bases, with 14 bases left between them. Germline V gene lookup returns CDR1 SQVTM and CDR2 ANQGSEA. This CDR3 contains 13 residues. The CDR3 DNA is TGCAGCGTTGGAGTGGGTCAGGGAACTGAAGCTTTCTTT. It yields the protein CSVGVGQGTEAFF.